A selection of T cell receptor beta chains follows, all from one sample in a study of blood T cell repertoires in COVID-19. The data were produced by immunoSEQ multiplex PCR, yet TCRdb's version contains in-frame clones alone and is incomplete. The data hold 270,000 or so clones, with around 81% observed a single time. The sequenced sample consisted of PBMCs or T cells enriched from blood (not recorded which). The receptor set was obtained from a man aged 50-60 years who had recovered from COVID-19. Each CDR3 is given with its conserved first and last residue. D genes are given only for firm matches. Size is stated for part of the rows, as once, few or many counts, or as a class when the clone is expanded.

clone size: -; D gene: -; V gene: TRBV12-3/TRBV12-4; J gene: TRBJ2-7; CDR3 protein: CASSQAHPEQYF; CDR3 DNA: TGTGCCAGCAGTCAAGCTCATCCCGAGCAGTACTTC
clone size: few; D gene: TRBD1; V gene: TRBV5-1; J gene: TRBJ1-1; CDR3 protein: CASSLAPGTGEKAFF; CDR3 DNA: TGCGCCAGCAGCTTGGCCCCTGGGACAGGGGAAAAAGCTTTCTTT
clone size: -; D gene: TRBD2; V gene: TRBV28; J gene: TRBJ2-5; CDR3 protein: CASSFYAGGRETQYF; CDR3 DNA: TGTGCCAGCAGTTTTTATGCGGGAGGTCGGGAGACCCAGTACTTC
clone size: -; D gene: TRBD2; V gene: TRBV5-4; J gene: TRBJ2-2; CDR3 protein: CASSLGLAGVNTGELFF; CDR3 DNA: TGTGCCAGCAGCTTGGGACTAGCGGGGGTGAACACCGGGGAGCTGTTTTTT
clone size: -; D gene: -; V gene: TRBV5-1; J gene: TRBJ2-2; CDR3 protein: CASSLELADTGELFF; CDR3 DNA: TGCGCCAGCAGCTTGGAGTTAGCGGACACCGGGGAGCTGTTTTTT
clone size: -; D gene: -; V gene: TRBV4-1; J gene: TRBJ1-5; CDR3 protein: CASSQELENQPQHF; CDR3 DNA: TGCGCCAGCAGCCAAGAGCTGGAGAATCAGCCCCAGCATTTT
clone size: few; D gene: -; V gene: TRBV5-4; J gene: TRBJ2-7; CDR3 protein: CASSSNSHYEQYF; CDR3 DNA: TGTGCCAGCAGCTCCAATTCCCACTACGAGCAGTACTTC
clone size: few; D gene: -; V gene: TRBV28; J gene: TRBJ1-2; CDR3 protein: CASSSEDYGYTF; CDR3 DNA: TGTGCCAGCAGTTCGGAGGACTATGGCTACACCTTC
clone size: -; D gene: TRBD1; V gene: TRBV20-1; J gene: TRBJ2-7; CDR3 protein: CSASGQGRAYEQYF; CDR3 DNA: TGCAGTGCTAGTGGACAGGGGCGGGCCTACGAGCAGTACTTC
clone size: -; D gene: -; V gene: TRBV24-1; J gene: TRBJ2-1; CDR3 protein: CATSDSPRGLEQFF; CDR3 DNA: TGTGCCACCAGTGATTCCCCCCGAGGGCTTGAGCAGTTCTTC
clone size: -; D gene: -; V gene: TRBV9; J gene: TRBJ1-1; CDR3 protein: CASSVEAGESTEAFF; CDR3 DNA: TGTGCCAGCAGCGTAGAGGCAGGGGAGAGCACTGAAGCTTTCTTT
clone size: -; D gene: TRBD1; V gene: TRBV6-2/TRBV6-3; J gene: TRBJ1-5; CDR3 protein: CASSNRGHSNQPQHF; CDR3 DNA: TGTGCCAGCAGCAACAGGGGGCACAGCAATCAGCCCCAGCATTTT
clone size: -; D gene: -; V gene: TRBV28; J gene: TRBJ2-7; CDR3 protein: CASSSQGQGSYEQYF; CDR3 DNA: TGTGCCAGCAGTTCTCAGGGGCAGGGCTCCTACGAGCAGTACTTC
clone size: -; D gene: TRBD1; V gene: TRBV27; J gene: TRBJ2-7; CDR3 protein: CASSTGTGIYEQYF; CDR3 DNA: TGTGCCAGCAGCACCGGGACAGGGATTTACGAGCAGTACTTC
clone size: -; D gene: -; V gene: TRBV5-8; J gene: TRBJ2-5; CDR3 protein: CASSFRRARETQYF; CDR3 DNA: TGTGCCAGCAGCTTTAGGCGGGCGAGAGAGACCCAGTACTTC
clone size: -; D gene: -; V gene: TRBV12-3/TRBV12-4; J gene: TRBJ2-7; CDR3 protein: CASSLRGPYEQYF; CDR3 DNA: TGTGCCAGCAGTCTAAGAGGGCCCTACGAGCAGTACTTC
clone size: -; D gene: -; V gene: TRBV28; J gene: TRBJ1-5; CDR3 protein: CASSRGAGNQPQHF; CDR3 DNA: TGTGCCAGCAGCCGGGGGGCTGGCAATCAGCCCCAGCATTTT
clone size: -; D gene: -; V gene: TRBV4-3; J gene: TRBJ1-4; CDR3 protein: CASSPQGQSREKLFF; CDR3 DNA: TGCGCCAGCAGCCCCCAAGGACAGTCTCGTGAAAAACTGTTTTTT
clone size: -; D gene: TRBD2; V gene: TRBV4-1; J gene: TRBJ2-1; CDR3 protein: CASSQGSSGHSYNEQFF; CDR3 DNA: TGCGCCAGCAGCCAAGGGTCTAGCGGCCACTCCTACAATGAGCAGTTCTTC
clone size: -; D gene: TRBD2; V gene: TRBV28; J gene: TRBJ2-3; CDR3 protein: CASSLRTSNTDTQYF; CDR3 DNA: TGTGCCAGCAGTTTGCGGACTAGCAACACAGATACGCAGTATTTT
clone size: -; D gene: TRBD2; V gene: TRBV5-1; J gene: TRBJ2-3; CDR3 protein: CASSRGTSGGADTQYF; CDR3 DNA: TGCGCCAGCAGCCGCGGGACTAGCGGGGGAGCAGATACGCAGTATTTT
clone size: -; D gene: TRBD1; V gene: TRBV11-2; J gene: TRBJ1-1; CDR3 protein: CASSPQGQVNTEAFF; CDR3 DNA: TGTGCCAGCAGCCCCCAGGGACAGGTGAACACTGAAGCTTTCTTT
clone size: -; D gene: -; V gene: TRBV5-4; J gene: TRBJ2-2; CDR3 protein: CASSLARGNTGELFF; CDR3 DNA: TGTGCCAGCAGCTTGGCGCGTGGGAACACCGGGGAGCTGTTTTTT
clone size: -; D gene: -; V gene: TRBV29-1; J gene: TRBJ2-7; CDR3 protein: CSVGGSYGQYF; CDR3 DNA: TGCAGCGTTGGGGGCAGCTACGGGCAGTACTTC
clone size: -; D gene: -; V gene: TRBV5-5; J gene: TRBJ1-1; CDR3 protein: CASVGLGPGVPRAFF; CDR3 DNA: TGTGCCAGCGTAGGGTTGGGCCCCGGGGTGCCTCGAGCTTTCTTT
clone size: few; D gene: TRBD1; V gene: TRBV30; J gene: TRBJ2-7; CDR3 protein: CAWTLDRGYEQYF; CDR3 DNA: TGTGCCTGGACTCTGGACAGGGGTTACGAGCAGTACTTC